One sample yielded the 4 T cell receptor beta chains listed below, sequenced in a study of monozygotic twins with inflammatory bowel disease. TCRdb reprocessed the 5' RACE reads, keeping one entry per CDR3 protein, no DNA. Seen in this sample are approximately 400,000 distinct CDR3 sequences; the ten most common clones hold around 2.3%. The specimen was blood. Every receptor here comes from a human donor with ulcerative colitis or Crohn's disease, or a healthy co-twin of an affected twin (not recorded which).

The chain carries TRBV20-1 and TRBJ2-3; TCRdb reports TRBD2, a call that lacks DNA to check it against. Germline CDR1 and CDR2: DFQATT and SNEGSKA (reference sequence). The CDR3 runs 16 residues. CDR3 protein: CSASSAGGGGTDTQYF.

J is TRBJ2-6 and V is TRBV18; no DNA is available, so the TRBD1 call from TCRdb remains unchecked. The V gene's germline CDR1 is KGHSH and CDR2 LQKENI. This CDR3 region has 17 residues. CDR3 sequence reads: CASSLGAASSGANVLTF.

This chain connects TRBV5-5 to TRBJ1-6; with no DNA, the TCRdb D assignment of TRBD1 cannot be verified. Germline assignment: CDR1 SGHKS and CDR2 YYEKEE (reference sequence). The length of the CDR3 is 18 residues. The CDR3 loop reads CASSRIFRDRVAESPLHF.

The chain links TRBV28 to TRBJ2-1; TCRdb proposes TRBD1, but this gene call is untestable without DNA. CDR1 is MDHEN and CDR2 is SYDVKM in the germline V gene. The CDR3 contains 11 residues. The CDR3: CASQGQAIQFF. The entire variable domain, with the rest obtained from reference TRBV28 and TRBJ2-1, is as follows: DVKVTQSSRYLVKRTGEKVFLECVQDMDHENMFWYRQDPGLGLRLIYFSYDVKMKEKGDIPEGYSVSREKKERFSLILESASTNQTSMYLCASQGQAIQFFGPGTRLTVL.